These T cell receptor beta chains were read from a single sample in a study of coeliac disease. Generated by immunoSEQ multiplex PCR, the TCRdb table keeps only in-frame clones and is missing some. The sample includes roughly 2,000 clones, 61% of them seen just once. Specimen: lamina propria lymphocytes from the gut. All receptors derive from a young woman with active celiac disease. Both conserved end residues are part of each CDR3. Each record gives: J gene, D gene, clone size, V gene, CDR3 DNA, CDR3 protein. D genes are given only for firm matches. Rows give clone size only sometimes, using once, few, many, or a class for an expanded clone.

>TRBJ2-2|NA|NA|TRBV27
TGTGCCAGCAGCGGAACAGGGCCCGGGGAGCTGTTTTTT
CASSGTGPGELFF
>TRBJ1-2|NA|NA|TRBV6-1
TGTGCCAAGCGGGGGGTAGGAGAAGATGGCTACACCTTC
CAKRGVGEDGYTF
>TRBJ2-1|NA|NA|TRBV11-2
TGTGCCAGCAGCCGCCACCCATTAGTGTCACTAGTAGATGAGCAGTTCTTC
CASSRHPLVSLVDEQFF
>TRBJ2-2|TRBD2|once|TRBV19
TGTGCCAGTAGTCCCGGGACTAGAGAGGCCGGGGAGCTGTTTTTT
CASSPGTREAGELFF
>TRBJ1-1|NA|few|TRBV6-6
TGTGCCAGCAGTTTAACAGGGAGCACTGAAGCTTTCTTT
CASSLTGSTEAFF
>TRBJ1-1|NA|NA|TRBV29-1
TGCATCGCTCCTCAGGGGAACACTGAAGCTTTCTTT
CIAPQGNTEAFF
>TRBJ2-1|TRBD2|few|TRBV11-2
TGTGCCAGCAGCTTAATCGGGAGTAGCGGGGGGCCCTCCTACAATGAGCAGTTCTTC
CASSLIGSSGGPSYNEQFF
>TRBJ2-5|NA|large|TRBV7-2
TGTGCCAGCAGCTTAGGGGTTCTAGCCCGACTTCTCCAAGAGACCCAGTACTTC
CASSLGVLARLLQETQYF
>TRBJ1-2|NA|large|TRBV27
TGTGCCAGCAGTTTACAGGGAGGGGGCTATGGCTACACCTTC
CASSLQGGGYGYTF
>TRBJ1-2|NA|NA|TRBV4-1
TGCGCCAGCAGCCCTTCGGACAGCTCTAACTATGGCTACACCTTC
CASSPSDSSNYGYTF
>TRBJ2-1|NA|once|TRBV27
TGTGCCAGCAGTTTATCCTCCAGGCCCCATGAGCAGTTCTTC
CASSLSSRPHEQFF
>TRBJ2-3|TRBD1|once|TRBV20-1
TGCAGTGCTTCACAGGGGGATACGCAGTATTTT
CSASQGDTQYF
>TRBJ1-2|NA|large|TRBV13
TGTGCCAGCAGCTTAGGAGGCGGCTTCCTAAGTGACTACACCTTC
CASSLGGGFLSDYTF
>TRBJ2-5|NA|once|TRBV7-8
TGTGCCAGCAGCCAAGGGCGGGGCGAGCTTTTAGGGACCCAGTACTTC
CASSQGRGELLGTQYF
>TRBJ2-5|TRBD2|NA|TRBV4-1
TGCGCCAGCAGCCAAGACTTAAGAACTAGCGGGAGGGCCTGGGGGGAGACCCAGTACTTC
CASSQDLRTSGRAWGETQYF
>TRBJ1-1|TRBD1|NA|TRBV2
TGTGCCAGCAGCGCACAGGGGGCGGGCACTGAAGCTTTCTTT
CASSAQGAGTEAFF
>TRBJ2-5|NA|NA|TRBV6-1
TGTGCCAGCAGTGAAAGAGCTGGAGTCATCGTCGACGAGACCCAGTACTTC
CASSERAGVIVDETQYF
>TRBJ2-1|NA|few|TRBV7-9
TGTGCCAGCAGCTTCGGGGTCCATGAGCAGTTCTTC
CASSFGVHEQFF
>TRBJ1-2|NA|few|TRBV5-1
TGCGCCAGCAGCTTGGGAGGGGGTATGGACTACACCTTC
CASSLGGGMDYTF
>TRBJ2-1|NA|NA|TRBV7-9
TGTGCCATCAAAGGGGTAGCGGCCCACAATGAGCAGTTCTTC
CAIKGVAAHNEQFF
>TRBJ2-1|NA|few|TRBV25-1
TGTGCCAGCAGTGAAAGCGGACTAAACAATGAGCAGTTCTTC
CASSESGLNNEQFF
>TRBJ2-7|NA|NA|TRBV6-5
TGTGCCAGCAGTTACTCGCAGGGCCACGAGCAGTACTTC
CASSYSQGHEQYF
>TRBJ1-1|NA|NA|TRBV5-1
TGCGCCAGCAGCTTGGATTTTGTCATGAACACTGAAGCTTTCTTT
CASSLDFVMNTEAFF
>TRBJ2-1|TRBD2|NA|TRBV7-7
TGTGCCAGCAGCGCGTCCGGGACTAGCGGGGGGGTGGGCTCCTACAATGAGCAGTTCTTC
CASSASGTSGGVGSYNEQFF
>TRBJ1-5|TRBD1|NA|TRBV19
TGTGCCAGTACACCTGGACAGGGCAGGAGCAATCAGCCCCAGCATTTT
CASTPGQGRSNQPQHF
>TRBJ2-5|TRBD1|few|TRBV7-2
TGTGCCAGCAGCATGGACAGGGGGCGCTTAGAGACCCAGTACTTC
CASSMDRGRLETQYF
>TRBJ1-5|NA|NA|TRBV7-2
TGTGCCAGCAGCTTCGGGGGGGCTAAACCCCAGCATTTT
CASSFGGAKPQHF
>TRBJ2-5|NA|NA|TRBV5-1
TGCGCCAGCACCTTAAACAGGGAAGAGACCCAGTACTTC
CASTLNREETQYF
>TRBJ2-2|TRBD1|NA|TRBV6-5
TGTGCCAGCAATCGAAGACAGGGGCTGACCGGGGAGCTGTTTTTT
CASNRRQGLTGELFF
>TRBJ1-4|NA|NA|TRBV5-6
TGTGCCAGCAGCTCGGGGCCGAGAGGGGGATTAAATGAAAAACTGTTTTTT
CASSSGPRGGLNEKLFF
>TRBJ2-6|NA|once|TRBV7-6
TGTGCCAGCAGCTTACACCCCACAGCCACTGGGGCCAACGTCCTGACTTTC
CASSLHPTATGANVLTF
>TRBJ2-1|NA|NA|TRBV6-5
TGTGCCAGCAGTTACTCGAGCGGGCCCAATGAGCAGTTCTTC
CASSYSSGPNEQFF
>TRBJ2-5|NA|few|TRBV7-9
TGTGCCAGCAGCTCCACGAGACTTGCTTGGGTTGGAGAGACCCAGTACTTC
CASSSTRLAWVGETQYF
>TRBJ2-1|NA|NA|TRBV5-1
TGCGCCAGCAGCTTATCGGTCCACAATGAGCAGTTCTTC
CASSLSVHNEQFF
>TRBJ2-3|NA|few|TRBV2
TGTGCCAGCAGTTGGACTGGAAAGATCACAGATACGCAGTATTTT
CASSWTGKITDTQYF
>TRBJ2-3|TRBD2|few|TRBV4-2
TGTGCCAGCAGCCAAGGTGAGGGGCCCGGAGCGGGAGTTCGTACAGATACGCAGTATTTT
CASSQGEGPGAGVRTDTQYF
>TRBJ2-6|NA|NA|TRBV6-1
TGTGCCAGCAGTGAATATCCGGGGGCTGGGGCCAACGTCCTGACTTTC
CASSEYPGAGANVLTF
>TRBJ2-1|TRBD2|few|TRBV9
TGTGCCAGCAGCGGTGGGGAGGGGGGACTAGCGGATTACAATGAGCAGTTCTTC
CASSGGEGGLADYNEQFF
>TRBJ1-6|NA|NA|TRBV30
TGTGCCGGCGACAGCTATAATTCACCCCTCCACTTT
CAGDSYNSPLHF
>TRBJ1-2|TRBD1|once|TRBV27
TGTGCCAGCAGTCCCTGGGACAGGGATGGCTACACCTTC
CASSPWDRDGYTF
>TRBJ2-1|TRBD2|NA|TRBV6-5
TGTGCCAGCAGTTACGGACTAGAATTCTACAATGAGCAGTTCTTC
CASSYGLEFYNEQFF
>TRBJ2-6|NA|NA|TRBV1
TGCACCAGCAGTTGTCGTCGTTTGTGCACAAGTCGGGCCAACGTCCTGACTTTC
CTSSCRRLCTSRANVLTF
>TRBJ2-7|TRBD2|NA|TRBV27
TGTGCCAGCAGATCAGCGGGAGGATTCTACGAGCAGTACTTC
CASRSAGGFYEQYF
>TRBJ2-7|NA|NA|TRBV27
TGTGCCAGCAGTTTGCAGAGGGTCTACGAGCAGTACTTC
CASSLQRVYEQYF
>TRBJ1-2|NA|few|TRBV11-3
TGTGCCAGCAGCCAACTCCGGGGGACGACTAACTATGGCTACACCTTC
CASSQLRGTTNYGYTF
>TRBJ1-4|TRBD1|large|TRBV14
TGTGCCAGCAGCCACCCCGGGACAGGGGGGCTTAATGAAAAACTGTTTTTT
CASSHPGTGGLNEKLFF
>TRBJ1-5|NA|few|TRBV30
TGTGCCTGGAGTGCGAGGGAAGATCAGCCCCAGCATTTT
CAWSAREDQPQHF
>TRBJ1-1|TRBD1|NA|TRBV7-3
TGTGCCAGCAGCCCCGGGACAGGGTTAAACACTGAAGCTTTCTTT
CASSPGTGLNTEAFF